This T cell receptor beta chain was recorded in a study of T cell changes during pregnancy in multiple sclerosis. The CDR3 sequence is 14 residues long. Trimming cost V 5 bases and J 9 bases; bases outside gene matches: 8. Germline V gene data show CDR1 as SGHTA and CDR2 as FQGTGA. Only in-frame clones appear in the TCRdb table, and some are missing; sequencing was by immunoSEQ multiplex PCR. In the table there are roughly 110,000 clones, about 93% of which are singletons. This chain links TRBV7-3 with TRBJ2-4; 9 nucleotides align to TRBD1. This TCR derives from a female donor with multiple sclerosis, enrolled in a pregnancy study. Material: peripheral blood, obtained in the third trimester of pregnancy. The CDR3 nucleotides read TGTGCCAGCAGCCCCACAGGGGGCGCGGGCATTCAGTACTTC. Encoded protein: CASSPTGGAGIQYF.